A selection of T cell receptor beta chains follows, all from one sample in a study of T cells after yellow fever vaccination. TCRdb ran MiXCR on the 5' RACE reads and lists one entry per CDR3 protein. The table includes about 340,000 distinct CDR3 sequences, approximately 12% detected once. The sample here was CD4+ T cells sorted from PBMCs, taken 15 days after the yellow fever booster vaccination. The receptors stem from a man younger than 35 who received the YFV17D yellow fever vaccine. Both conserved end residues are part of each CDR3. A D gene is named only where the DNA matches it firmly. Clone size appears in some rows only: once, few, many, or a class for an expanded clone.

NA	TRBJ2-2	TRBV7-9	TRBD2	CASTPPQAGVSGTGELFF	TGTGCCAGCACCCCCCCCCAAGCGGGGGTCTCGGGAACCGGGGAGCTGTTTTTT
NA	TRBJ2-7	TRBV2	TRBD1	CASSGDRPLEQYF	TGTGCCAGCAGCGGGGACAGACCGCTCGAGCAGTACTTC
few	TRBJ2-7	TRBV19	NA	CASSILGGPYEQYF	TGTGCCAGTAGTATCCTTGGGGGGCCCTACGAGCAGTACTTC
NA	TRBJ2-1	TRBV6-5	TRBD2	CASTSTPGTSGGADEQFF	TGTGCCAGCACCAGTACCCCCGGGACTAGCGGGGGGGCCGATGAGCAGTTCTTC
many	TRBJ2-3	TRBV11-2	TRBD2	CASSLGAGVITDTQYF	TGTGCCAGCAGCTTAGGAGCGGGGGTTATCACAGATACGCAGTATTTT
NA	TRBJ1-2	TRBV6-2/TRBV6-3	TRBD1	CATPGQAINYGYTF	TGTGCCACCCCCGGACAGGCGATTAACTATGGCTACACCTTC
many	TRBJ1-1	TRBV29-1	TRBD1	CSADRGAEAFF	TGCAGCGCCGACAGGGGGGCTGAAGCTTTCTTT
few	TRBJ2-1	TRBV24-1	TRBD2	CATSDFMASGGNEQFF	TGTGCCACCAGTGATTTTATGGCTAGCGGGGGGAATGAGCAGTTCTTC
few	TRBJ2-5	TRBV6-5	NA	CASRKTGSETQYF	TGTGCCAGCAGGAAAACAGGGTCAGAGACCCAGTACTTC
few	TRBJ2-3	TRBV12-3/TRBV12-4	TRBD2	CASSHGGAGDTQYF	TGTGCCAGCAGTCACGGGGGGGCAGGGGATACGCAGTATTTT
NA	TRBJ1-6	TRBV12-3/TRBV12-4	NA	CASRPAGSSYSPLHF	TGTGCCAGCCGGCCGGCAGGGTCGAGTTATTCACCCCTCCACTTT
NA	TRBJ1-2	TRBV9	NA	CASSVVGANYGYTF	TGTGCCAGCAGCGTAGTAGGAGCTAACTATGGCTACACCTTC
few	TRBJ2-1	TRBV27	TRBD2	CASSLFTGLAANEQFF	TGTGCCAGCAGTCTGTTCACGGGACTAGCGGCCAATGAGCAGTTCTTC
many	TRBJ2-3	TRBV7-6	NA	CASSLAGGPLYF	TGTGCCAGCAGCTTAGCGGGGGGGCCCCTGTATTTT
few	TRBJ2-1	TRBV6-1	NA	CASSEAVLLTQFF	TGTGCCAGCAGTGAAGCGGTTCTTCTTACCCAGTTCTTC
NA	TRBJ2-3	TRBV11-3	NA	CASAMEGSGDTQYF	TGTGCCAGCGCTATGGAGGGGTCTGGGGATACGCAGTATTTT
few	TRBJ1-1	TRBV7-2	NA	CASSSRGGKTNTEAFF	TGTGCCAGCAGCTCGCGGGGGGGCAAAACGAACACTGAAGCTTTCTTT
NA	TRBJ1-1	TRBV11-2	TRBD1	CASSHQGGEAFF	TGTGCCAGCAGCCACCAGGGGGGTGAAGCTTTCTTT